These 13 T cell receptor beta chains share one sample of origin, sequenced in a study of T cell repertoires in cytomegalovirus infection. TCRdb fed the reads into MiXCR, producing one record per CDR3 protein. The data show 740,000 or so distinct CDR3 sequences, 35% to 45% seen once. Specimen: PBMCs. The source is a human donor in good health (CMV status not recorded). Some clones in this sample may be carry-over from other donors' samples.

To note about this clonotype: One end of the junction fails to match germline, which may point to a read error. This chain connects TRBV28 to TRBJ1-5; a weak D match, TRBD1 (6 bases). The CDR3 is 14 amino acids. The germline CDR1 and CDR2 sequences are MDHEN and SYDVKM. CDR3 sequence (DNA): TGTGCCAGTAAAGGGGGAAACAGAAAGCAGCCCAAGCATTTT. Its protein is CASKGGNRKQPKHF.

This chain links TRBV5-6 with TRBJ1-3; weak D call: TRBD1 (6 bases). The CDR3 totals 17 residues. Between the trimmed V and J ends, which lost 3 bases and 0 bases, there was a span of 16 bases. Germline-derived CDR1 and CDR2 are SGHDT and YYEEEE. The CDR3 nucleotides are TGTGCCAGCAGCTACCCGGACAGCCCCAGCTCTGGAAACACCATATATTTT. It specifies CASSYPDSPSSGNTIYF.

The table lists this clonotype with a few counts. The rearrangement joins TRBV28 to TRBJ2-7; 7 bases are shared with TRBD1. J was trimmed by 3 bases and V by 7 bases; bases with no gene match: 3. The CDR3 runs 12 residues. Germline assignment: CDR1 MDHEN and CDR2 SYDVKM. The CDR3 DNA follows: TGTGCCAGCACCGGGACAGACTACGAGCAGTACTTC. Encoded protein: CASTGTDYEQYF.

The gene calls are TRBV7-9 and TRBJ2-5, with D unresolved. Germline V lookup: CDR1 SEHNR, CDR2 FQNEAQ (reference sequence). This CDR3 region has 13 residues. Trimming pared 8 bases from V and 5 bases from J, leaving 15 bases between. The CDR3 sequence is CASGFGYWETQYF. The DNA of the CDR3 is TGTGCCAGCGGGTTTGGGTACTGGGAGACCCAGTACTTC.

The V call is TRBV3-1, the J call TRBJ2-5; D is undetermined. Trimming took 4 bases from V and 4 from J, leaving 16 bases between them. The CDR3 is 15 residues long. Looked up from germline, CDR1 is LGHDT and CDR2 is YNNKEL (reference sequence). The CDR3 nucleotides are TGTGCCAGCAGCCCAGGACCCCAATCCCTAGAGACCCAGTACTTC. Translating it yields CASSPGPQSLETQYF.

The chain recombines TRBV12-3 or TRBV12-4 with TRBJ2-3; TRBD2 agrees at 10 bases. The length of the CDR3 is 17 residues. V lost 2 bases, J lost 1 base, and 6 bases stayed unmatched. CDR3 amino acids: CASSLRLAGVGTDTQYF. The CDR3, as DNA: TGTGCCAGCAGTTTACGGCTAGCGGGAGTGGGCACAGATACGCAGTATTTT.

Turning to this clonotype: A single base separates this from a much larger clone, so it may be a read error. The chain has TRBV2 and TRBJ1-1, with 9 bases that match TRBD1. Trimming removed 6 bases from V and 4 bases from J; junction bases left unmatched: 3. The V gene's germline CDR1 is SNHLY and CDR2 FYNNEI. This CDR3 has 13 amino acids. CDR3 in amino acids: CASSVQGATEAFF. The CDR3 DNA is TGTGCCAGCAGCGTACAGGGGGCCACTGAAGCTTTCTTT.

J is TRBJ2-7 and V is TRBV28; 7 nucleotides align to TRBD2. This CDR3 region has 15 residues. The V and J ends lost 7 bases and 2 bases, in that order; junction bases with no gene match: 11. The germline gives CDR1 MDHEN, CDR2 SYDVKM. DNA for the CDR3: TGTGCCAGCACCCCTCTGTGGACTAGGGCCTACGAGCAGTACTTC. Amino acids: CASTPLWTRAYEQYF.

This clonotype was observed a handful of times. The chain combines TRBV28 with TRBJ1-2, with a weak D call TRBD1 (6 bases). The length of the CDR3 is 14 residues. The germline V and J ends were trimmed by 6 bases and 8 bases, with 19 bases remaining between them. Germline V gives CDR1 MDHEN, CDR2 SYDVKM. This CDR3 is CASRPLKDSLGYTF. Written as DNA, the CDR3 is TGTGCCAGCAGGCCCCTCAAGGACAGCCTCGGCTACACCTTC.

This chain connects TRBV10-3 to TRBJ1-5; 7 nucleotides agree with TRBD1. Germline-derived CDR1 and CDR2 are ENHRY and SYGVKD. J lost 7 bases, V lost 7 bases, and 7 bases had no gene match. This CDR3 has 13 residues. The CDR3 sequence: CAITTGVGQPQHF. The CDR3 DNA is TGTGCCATCACTACAGGGGTTGGCCAGCCCCAGCATTTT.

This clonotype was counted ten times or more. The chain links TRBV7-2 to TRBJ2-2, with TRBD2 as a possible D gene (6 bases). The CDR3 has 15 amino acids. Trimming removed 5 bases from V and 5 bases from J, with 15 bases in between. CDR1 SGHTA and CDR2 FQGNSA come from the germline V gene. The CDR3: CASSGSRSGTGELFF. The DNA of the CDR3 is TGTGCCAGCAGCGGGAGTCGGAGCGGGACCGGGGAGCTGTTTTTT. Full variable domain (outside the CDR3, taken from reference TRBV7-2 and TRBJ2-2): GAGVSQSPSNKVTEKGKDVELRCDPISGHTALYWYRQSLGQGLEFLIYFQGNSAPDKSGLPSDRFSAERTGGSVSTLTIQRTQQEDSAVYLCASSGSRSGTGELFFGEGSRLTVL.

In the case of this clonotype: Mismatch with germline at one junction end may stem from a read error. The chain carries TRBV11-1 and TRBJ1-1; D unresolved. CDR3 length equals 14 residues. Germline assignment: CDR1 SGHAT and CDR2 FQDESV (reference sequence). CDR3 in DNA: TGTGCCAGCAGCCTAGCCGGGCCGGGCACTGAAGCTTTCTTT. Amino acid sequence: CASSLAGPGTEAFF.

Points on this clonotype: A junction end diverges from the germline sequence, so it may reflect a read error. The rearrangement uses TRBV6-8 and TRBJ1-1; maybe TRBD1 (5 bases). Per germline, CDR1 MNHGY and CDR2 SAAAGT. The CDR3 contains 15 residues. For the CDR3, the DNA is TGTGCCAGCAGTTTGCAGGGCCAGAAGCACACTGAATCTTTGTTT. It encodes CASSLQGQKHTESLF.